The text below deals with one T cell receptor (beta chain). The antigen is unknown. These data originate in a study of cytomegalovirus exposure and HLA in healthy donors. Study background: From HLA-typed donors, an early data release held 70 million to 100 million unique TCRs.

Both 60 Vbeta primers and 13 Jbeta primers went into the PCR. The protocol was immunoSEQ multiplex PCR, while the TCRdb copy is restricted to in-frame clones and leaves out a portion. There are approximately 130,000 clones in the sample; over 75% occur only once, and more than 1.4% lies in the top ten. The germline V and J ends were trimmed by 6 bases and 0 bases, with 15 bases remaining between them. The germline CDR1 and CDR2 sequences are MNHEY and SMNVEV (reference sequence). The CDR3 loop spans 16 amino acids. General study points: Excluded: some indistinguishable V segments such as TRBV6-2 and TRBV6-3. The study designated fewer than 200 TCR beta chains cytomegalovirus-associated.

The chain has TRBV27 and TRBJ1-5; D not resolved. The sequenced material came from PBMCs. The receptor's source is a woman between 18 and 30 years old in good health and CMV-seronegative. DNA of the CDR3: TGTGCCAGCAGACCCCGAGGACTCGATAGCAATCAGCCCCAGCATTTT. This sequence encodes CASRPRGLDSNQPQHF.